Listed below are T cell receptor beta chains from one sample, sequenced in a study of T cell repertoires in cytomegalovirus infection. TCRdb re-called the reads through MiXCR, storing one row per CDR3 protein. This sample carries about 770,000 distinct CDR3 sequences, roughly 29% of them seen once, and the ten largest clones take about an eighth. No antigen is known for these receptors. The starting material was cultured CD8+ T cells from PBMCs, obtained from culture after CMV antigen stimulation. Receptors were obtained from a human donor in good health (CMV status not recorded). Some clones in this sample may be carry-over from other donors' samples. Each CDR3 is given with its conserved first and last residue. A D gene is named only where the DNA matches it firmly. A row's size may be missing; if present it is once, few, many or a size class.

TRBJ1-2 | TRBV27 | NA | NA | TGTGCCAGCAGTTTATGGTCTGGCGATGGCTACACCTTC | CASSLWSGDGYTF
TRBJ1-6 | TRBV2 | NA | NA | TGTGCCAGCCATCCCTCACCCCTCCACTTT | CASHPSPLHF
TRBJ1-1 | TRBV4-3 | NA | NA | TGCGCCAGCAGCCAAGATACAGCTACCTTCATTCGTGAAGCTTTCTTT | CASSQDTATFIREAFF
TRBJ1-1 | TRBV25-1 | NA | NA | TGTGCCAGCAGTGTTTCCGCAGGGAACACTGAAGCTTTCTTT | CASSVSAGNTEAFF
TRBJ2-2 | TRBV10-3 | few | NA | TGTGCCATCAGTCCCTCCGGGGCAGCTAGTAACACCGGGGAGCTGTTTTTT | CAISPSGAASNTGELFF
TRBJ1-2 | TRBV28 | few | NA | TGTGCCAGCAGTTTATTTGGGGCCCGCTCCTATGGCTACACCTTC | CASSLFGARSYGYTF
TRBJ2-1 | TRBV12-5 | once | NA | TGTGCTAGTGGCCAGAACAGCAATGAGCAGTTCTTC | CASGQNSNEQFF
TRBJ1-5 | TRBV12-3/TRBV12-4 | NA | TRBD1 | TGTGCCAGCAGCCCCTGGGACAGGTCGGGCAATCAGCCCCAGCATTTT | CASSPWDRSGNQPQHF
TRBJ2-2 | TRBV28 | NA | TRBD1 | TGTGCCAGCATTCCAGACAGGGTCTTGGCCGGGGAGCTGTTTTTT | CASIPDRVLAGELFF
TRBJ2-2 | TRBV4-2 | NA | NA | TGTGCCAGCAGCCAAGTAGGGGGGGGCGGCACCGGGGAGCTGTTTTTT | CASSQVGGGGTGELFF
TRBJ2-7 | TRBV7-8 | few | NA | TGTGCCAGCAGCTCGGGGGCGTCGGTTGAGCAGTACTTC | CASSSGASVEQYF
TRBJ2-3 | TRBV10-3 | many | NA | TGTGCCATCAGTGAGTCGGGCGGCACAGATACGCAGTATTTT | CAISESGGTDTQYF
TRBJ1-1 | TRBV5-5 | NA | NA | TGTGCCAGCTTGGGGGGGAGGGTTCACACTGAAGCTTTCTTT | CASLGGRVHTEAFF
TRBJ2-5 | TRBV25-1 | NA | TRBD1 | TGTGCCAGCAGTGGGACAGGGATTGGCCGAGAGACCCAGTACTTC | CASSGTGIGRETQYF
TRBJ1-5 | TRBV4-2 | NA | NA | TGTGCCAGCAGCCAAGATCCTCACTCTCAAAATCAGCCCCAGCATTTT | CASSQDPHSQNQPQHF
TRBJ2-1 | TRBV29-1 | few | NA | TGCAGCGTTGACTTGCAGGGCAATGAGCAGTTCTTC | CSVDLQGNEQFF
TRBJ2-1 | TRBV20-1 | few | NA | TGCAGTGCTGCCCCGGGGCCACGGTCCTACAATGAGCAGTTCTTC | CSAAPGPRSYNEQFF
TRBJ1-5 | TRBV27 | many | NA | TGTGCCAGCAGTTTTGCGGGTAGCAATCAGCCCCAGCATTTT | CASSFAGSNQPQHF
TRBJ2-1 | TRBV7-8 | few | NA | TGTGCCAGCACCTTATATCATGGGTTGGGCAATGAGCAGTTCTTC | CASTLYHGLGNEQFF
TRBJ1-1 | TRBV7-6 | many | NA | TGTGCCAGCAGCTTAGAGAGGTCATTGAACACTGAAGCTTTCTTT | CASSLERSLNTEAFF
TRBJ2-7 | TRBV5-1 | NA | TRBD2 | TGCGCCAGCCGATCCGGGGGGGAGCAGTACTTC | CASRSGGEQYF
TRBJ2-1 | TRBV4-1 | NA | TRBD2 | TGCGCCAGCAGTAGGAGCGGGGGGGCAGATGAGCAGTTCTTC | CASSRSGGADEQFF
TRBJ2-1 | TRBV11-2 | few | TRBD1 | TGTGCCAGCAGAGCGACCCAGGGGGCCTACAATGAGCAGTTCTTC | CASRATQGAYNEQFF
TRBJ1-1 | TRBV7-2 | once | NA | TGTGCCAGCAGCTCTGAAGGCGGTCTAAACACTGAAGCTTTCTTT | CASSSEGGLNTEAFF
TRBJ1-1 | TRBV7-6 | many | NA | TGTGCCAGCAGCCCAACAGGGTTGCAAGCTTTCTTT | CASSPTGLQAFF
TRBJ1-1 | TRBV5-1 | few | NA | TGCGCCAGCAGCTTGTTGGGGGGCTCATCCACTGAAGCTTTCTTT | CASSLLGGSSTEAFF
TRBJ1-1 | TRBV10-3 | NA | NA | TGTGCCATCTTAAATCCGAACACTGAAGCTTTCTTT | CAILNPNTEAFF
TRBJ2-5 | TRBV7-9 | few | TRBD2 | TGTGCCAGCAGCCGTAGCGGGGGAGAGACCCAGTACTTC | CASSRSGGETQYF
TRBJ2-1 | TRBV6-1 | few | NA | TGTGCCAGCAGTGATCGGGTTGGGGGTAACAATGAGCAGTTCTTC | CASSDRVGGNNEQFF
TRBJ2-3 | TRBV4-3 | few | NA | TGCGCCAGCAGCCAAGAGTTGGCAGGGAGGACAGATACGCAGTATTTT | CASSQELAGRTDTQYF
TRBJ2-1 | TRBV6-1 | few | TRBD2 | TGTGCCAGCACCTCCCCGGGGGGGGGGAAAATCAATGAGCAGTTCTTC | CASTSPGGGKINEQFF
TRBJ2-5 | TRBV7-2 | many | NA | TGTGCCAGCAGCGTTACAGGGTTAGAGACCCAGTACTTC | CASSVTGLETQYF
TRBJ2-5 | TRBV7-8 | many | TRBD2 | TGTGCCAGCAGCCTTCTACCCCGGGGGGAAGAGACCCAGTACTTC | CASSLLPRGEETQYF
TRBJ1-2 | TRBV2 | NA | TRBD1 | TGTGCCAGCATTGTCAGGGGGCGCGGCTACACCTTC | CASIVRGRGYTF
TRBJ2-6 | TRBV15 | NA | NA | TGTGCCACCAGCAGAGTCCCTTCCTCTGGGGCCAACGTCCTGACTTTC | CATSRVPSSGANVLTF
TRBJ2-6 | TRBV3-1 | few | NA | TGTGCCAGCAGCCAAGAGGGGCCCTCTGGGGCCAACGTCCTGACTTTC | CASSQEGPSGANVLTF
TRBJ2-3 | TRBV7-9 | NA | NA | TGTGCCAGCAGCTTACCTCGGGTGGGGGGCACAGATACGCAGTATTTT | CASSLPRVGGTDTQYF
TRBJ1-1 | TRBV7-7 | NA | NA | TGTGCTAGCAGCGAATACATGAACACTGAAGCTTTCTTT | CASSEYMNTEAFF
TRBJ2-3 | TRBV7-3 | many | TRBD2 | TGTGCCAGCAGCTCTAGCGGGGGCACAGATACGCAGTATTTT | CASSSSGGTDTQYF
TRBJ2-1 | TRBV7-9 | NA | NA | TGTGCCAGCAGCGAGACGGACCGCAGGGACTGGGCCCACAATGAGCAGTTCTTC | CASSETDRRDWAHNEQFF
TRBJ1-5 | TRBV27 | NA | NA | TGTGCCAGCAGTCGTGAAAGCGTCAATCAGCCCCAGCATTTT | CASSRESVNQPQHF